This entry features one TCR beta chain sequence. The target antigen is unknown. Researchers divided each subset's genomic DNA evenly across several immunoSEQ plates. 200 to 250 ng DNA, 30,000 or so T cell genomes, went into each sorted-subset replicate PCR. Profiling relied on immunoSEQ multiplex PCR, and the TCRdb table lists in-frame clones only, not all of them. The sample shows millions of clones, more than 80% of them seen only once. This specimen comes from a study of shared clonotypes between healthy human individuals. V was trimmed by 1 base and J by 1 base, leaving 10 bases between them. CDR1 SQVTM and CDR2 ANQGSEA come from the germline V gene. This CDR3 contains 14 residues. Findings of the study overall: Only blood samples were collected, and tissue repertoires likely differ. Depth of sequencing was expected to influence donor clonotype sharing.

This receptor was identified in a man between 18 and 29 years old in good health. Source material: naive CD4+ T cells sorted from blood. Stated subset: CD45RA+ positively selected. The chain couples TRBV29-1 to TRBJ2-5, with a tentative D call TRBD2 (6 bases). The chain's CDR3 is CSVEGGEPQETQYF. The DNA of the CDR3 is TGCAGCGTTGAAGGGGGGGAACCCCAAGAGACCCAGTACTTC. The variable domain in full, with the rest retrieved from reference TRBV29-1 and TRBJ2-5, is SAVISQKPSRDICQRGTSLTIQCQVDSQVTMMFWYRQQPGQSLTLIATANQGSEATYESGFVIDKFPISRPNLTFSTLTVSNMSPEDSSIYLCSVEGGEPQETQYFGPGTRLLVL.